This entry lists 25 T cell receptor beta chains sequenced from one sample in a study of tumor-infiltrating lymphocytes in localized non-small cell lung cancer. This table comes from immunoSEQ multiplex PCR, and its TCRdb copy is limited to in-frame clones, with some not included. The sample has some 10,000 clones, around 77% seen once. What was sequenced was uninvolved lung tissue not adjacent to the tumor. The receptors stem from a human donor with non-small cell lung cancer.

This clone was observed a handful of times. The sample contains more than one DNA sequence encoding this CDR3. The chain has TRBV2 and TRBJ1-5; 9 bases are a match to TRBD1. The CDR3 has 14 residues. With V trimmed by 4 bases and J by 6 bases, 4 bases remained unmatched. CDR1 and CDR2 from the germline V gene are SNHLY and FYNNEI. This CDR3 reads CASSGGQGGQPQHF. CDR3 nucleotide sequence: TGTGCCAGCAGTGGGGGACAGGGAGGTCAGCCCCAGCATTTT.

V gene TRBV28 combines with J gene TRBJ2-3; 7 positions agree with TRBD1. This CDR3 contains 16 residues. V lost 4 bases and J lost 2; bases outside the gene matches: 9. Germline CDR1 is MDHEN and CDR2 is SYDVKM. The CDR3 DNA follows: TGTGCCAGCAGTTACCACCGGGACAGATTCACAGATACGCAGTATTTT. It codes for CASSYHRDRFTDTQYF. The whole variable domain, filled in from reference TRBV28 and TRBJ2-3, reads DVKVTQSSRYLVKRTGEKVFLECVQDMDHENMFWYRQDPGLGLRLIYFSYDVKMKEKGDIPEGYSVSREKKERFSLILESASTNQTSMYLCASSYHRDRFTDTQYFGPGTRLTVL.

This clone was picked up a small number of times. The rearrangement joins TRBV27 to TRBJ1-2; 7 bases are a match to TRBD1. Germline V CDR1 and CDR2: MNHEY, SMNVEV (reference sequence). Losses at the gene ends were 6 bases for V and 4 bases for J; bases not matched to a gene: 8. The CDR3 length is 14 residues. CDR3 DNA sequence: TGTGCCAGCAGGGGGAGTGGGACAGCCTATGGCTACACCTTC. Protein: CASRGSGTAYGYTF.

The chain uses TRBV4-2 and TRBJ1-2; a weak D match, TRBD1 (5 bases). Germline V gene sequence: CDR1 LGHNA, CDR2 YNFKEQ. CDR3 length: 16 amino acids. Trimming cost V 0 bases and J 7 bases, with 18 bases left between them. CDR3 sequence reads: CASSQEGDSILLGYTF. Written as DNA, the CDR3 is TGTGCCAGCAGCCAAGAGGGTGACAGTATTTTACTTGGCTACACCTTC.

V gene TRBV2 combines with J gene TRBJ1-5; the match to TRBD1 covers 7 bases. Trimming at V came to 2 bases and at J to 5 bases, leaving 6 bases not matched to a gene. Germline lookup yields CDR1 SNHLY and CDR2 FYNNEI. This CDR3 has 15 residues. The CDR3 DNA sequence: TGTGCCAGCAGTGAACAGGGCAGGGGGTATCAGCCCCAGCATTTT. Translation: CASSEQGRGYQPQHF.

This clone came up once. The CDR3 DNA follows: TGTGCCAGCAGCCTGGGCGGAGGGAACTACGAGCAGTACTTC. Encoded protein: CASSLGGGNYEQYF. The genes are TRBV7-2 and TRBJ2-7; perhaps TRBD2 as D (6 bases). Germline V lookup: CDR1 SGHTA, CDR2 FQGNSA. The CDR3 is 14 amino acids. The V end lost 5 bases, the J end lost 3 bases, and 14 bases lay between the germline ends.

This clone was counted between two and nine times. The chain joins TRBV6-6 to TRBJ1-1, with D tentatively TRBD1 (6 bases). V was cut by 3 bases and J by 5 bases, with 16 bases left in between. CDR1 is MNHNY and CDR2 is SVGAGI in the germline V gene (reference sequence). The CDR3 length is 15 residues. CDR3 in amino acids: CASSYRVQGPTEAFF. The CDR3 DNA sequence: TGTGCCAGCAGTTATCGGGTACAGGGTCCTACTGAAGCTTTCTTT.

The rearrangement links TRBV21-1 to TRBJ2-7. TRBV21-1 is a pseudogene segment. The CDR3 is 10 residues long. The CDR3 bases are TGTGCCAGCAGCAAAGACGAGCAGTACTTC. Translated, it gives CASSKDEQYF.

CDR3 residues: CASSLDSRGASPLHF. The CDR3 DNA follows: TGTGCCAGCAGTTTAGATTCCAGGGGTGCTTCACCCCTCCACTTT. The rearrangement links TRBV27 to TRBJ1-6, with D perhaps TRBD1 (6 bases). The ends were cut back, 2 bases at V and 9 bases at J, with 14 bases in the middle. The CDR3 is 15 amino acids. CDR1 and CDR2 from the germline V gene are MNHEY and SMNVEV (reference sequence).

The chain joins TRBV7-2 to TRBJ2-5, with D possibly being TRBD2 (6 bases). CDR1 is SGHTA, CDR2 FQGNSA, per germline. V was trimmed by 2 bases and J by 4 bases, leaving 11 bases between them. The CDR3 extends over 14 amino acids. The CDR3 coding sequence is TGTGCCAGCAGCTTATACGGGGGAGGAGAGACCCAGTACTTC. This gives the protein CASSLYGGGETQYF.

The sample holds one count of this clone. V is TRBV19 and J is TRBJ1-1; D possibly corresponds to TRBD1 (5 bases). V lost 3 bases and J lost 4, with 9 bases in between. This CDR3 spans 13 amino acids. The germline V gene encodes CDR1 LNHDA and CDR2 SQIVND (reference sequence). The chain's CDR3 is CASSMGGSTEAFF. The CDR3 DNA sequence: TGTGCCAGTAGTATGGGGGGAAGCACTGAAGCTTTCTTT.

As DNA, the CDR3 is TGTGCCAGCAGCCCCCGAGAAAGGGGCGGGGGGTCGGGGGAGCAGTTCTTC. It encodes CASSPRERGGGSGEQFF. V is TRBV9 and J is TRBJ2-1, with 8 bases aligning to TRBD2. This CDR3 is built from 17 residues. V was pared by 4 bases and J by 10 bases, with 19 bases of the junction left unmatched. Germline V gene sequence: CDR1 SGDLS, CDR2 YYNGEE.

This clone was counted only a few times. The chain has TRBV9 and TRBJ2-7, with D unclear. The V gene's germline CDR1 is SGDLS and CDR2 YYNGEE. This CDR3 contains 14 residues. Between the trimmed V and J ends, which lost 0 bases and 2 bases, there was a span of 9 bases. The CDR3 is CASSVGNRAYEQYF. The CDR3 nucleotides are TGTGCCAGCAGCGTAGGAAACAGAGCCTACGAGCAGTACTTC.

The chain has TRBV5-6 and TRBJ1-2, with unresolved D. Germline lookup yields CDR1 SGHDT and CDR2 YYEEEE. This CDR3 comprises 11 residues. Trimming cost V 1 base and J 8 bases, with 6 bases left between them. The DNA for the CDR3 is TGTGCCAGCAGCTTGCACCGAGGCTACACCTTC. Amino acid sequence: CASSLHRGYTF.

The chain couples TRBV2 to TRBJ2-4; 10 nucleotides align to TRBD2. This CDR3 has 14 residues. Trimming removed 5 bases from V and 8 bases from J; junction bases left unmatched: 6. Per the germline V gene, CDR1 is SNHLY and CDR2 is FYNNEI. In nucleotides, the CDR3 is TGTGCCAGCAGTTATAGCGGGGGGAGGGACATTCAGTACTTC. Its protein product is CASSYSGGRDIQYF. The entire variable domain, with the rest obtained from reference TRBV2 and TRBJ2-4, is as follows: EPEVTQTPSHQVTQMGQEVILRCVPISNHLYFYWYRQILGQKVEFLVSFYNNEISEKSEIFDDQFSVERPDGSNFTLKIRSTKLEDSAMYFCASSYSGGRDIQYFGAGTRLSVL.

This chain joins TRBV6-1 and TRBJ2-7; weak D call: TRBD1 (5 bases). CDR3 size: 12 residues. With 4 bases removed from V and 4 bases from J, the gap between germline ends came to 8 bases. The germline gives CDR1 MNHNS, CDR2 SASEGT. CDR3 coding DNA: TGTGCCAGCAGTGTTTCAGGGTACGAGCAGTACTTC. It codes for CASSVSGYEQYF.

This clone was observed a few times. V and J are TRBV12-5 and TRBJ1-1; 9 bases align to TRBD1. Per the germline V gene, CDR1 is LGHNT and CDR2 is FRNRAP. CDR3 size: 16 residues. The ends lost 1 base at V and 2 bases at J; junction bases unmatched: 5. The CDR3 nucleotides read TGTGCTAGTGGTTTGGAAAAGGGACAGGGCAACACTGAAGCTTTCTTT. This sequence encodes CASGLEKGQGNTEAFF.

The chain employs TRBV7-3 and TRBJ1-1; no definite D call. From germline, CDR1 is SGHTA and CDR2 FQGTGA. The V gene lost 1 base and the J gene lost 1 base, with 4 bases spanning the gap. The CDR3 sequence is 13 residues long. The CDR3: CASSLSGNTEAFF. CDR3 bases: TGTGCCAGCAGCTTAAGTGGGAACACTGAAGCTTTCTTT.

The CDR3 DNA follows: TGTGCCAGCAGCTCAGGGGCTAGCTCCTACGAGCAGTACTTC. Amino acids: CASSSGASSYEQYF. The gene calls are TRBV11-2 and TRBJ2-7; possibly TRBD1 for D (6 bases). The ends were cut back, 4 bases at V and 0 bases at J, with 10 bases in the middle. CDR1 is SGHAT and CDR2 is FQNNGV in the germline V gene. This CDR3 has 14 amino acids.

The J gene is TRBJ2-7, the V gene TRBV11-3; the match to TRBD2 covers 8 bases. The germline gives CDR1 SGHNT, CDR2 YENEEA. Unmatched junction bases numbered 4, after V lost 1 base and J lost 5 bases. The CDR3 is made up of 14 amino acids. The CDR3 here is CASSLGTSWDEQYF. CDR3 DNA: TGTGCCAGCAGCTTAGGGACTAGCTGGGACGAGCAGTACTTC.

The gene calls are TRBV18 and TRBJ1-4; TRBD1 matches at 8 bases. The CDR3 is 16 residues long. Trimming at V came to 5 bases and at J to 8 bases, leaving 13 bases not matched to a gene. Per germline, CDR1 KGHSH and CDR2 LQKENI. The CDR3 DNA sequence: TGTGCCAGCTCAACAATCGGGTGGACAGGGAAGGAAAAACTGTTTTTT. It encodes CASSTIGWTGKEKLFF.

This chain joins TRBV5-1 and TRBJ2-5; 8 bases fit TRBD2. J lost 4 bases, V lost 0 bases, and 2 bases had no gene match. Germline lookup yields CDR1 SGHRS and CDR2 YFSETQ. The CDR3 runs 14 residues. CDR3 amino acids: CASSLAGTRETQYF. The CDR3 nucleotides are TGCGCCAGCAGCTTGGCGGGGACTAGAGAGACCCAGTACTTC.

The chain employs TRBV11-2 and TRBJ2-3, with TRBD2 matching over 9 bases. The trim removed 5 bases at V and 5 bases at J, leaving 8 bases unmatched. Looked up from germline, CDR1 is SGHAT and CDR2 is FQNNGV. This CDR3 region has 15 residues. The CDR3 DNA sequence: TGTGCCAGCAGCCCCTGGGTAGCGGGGGAAGATACGCAGTATTTT. Translated, it gives CASSPWVAGEDTQYF.

The chain links TRBV12-5 to TRBJ2-3; either TRBD1 or TRBD2 may fit D (6 bases each). The CDR3 totals 15 residues. The germline V gene encodes CDR1 LGHNT and CDR2 FRNRAP. Trimming removed 4 bases from V and 3 bases from J, with 14 bases in between. The CDR3 region has the DNA TGTGCTAGTGGTTCAGGGGAGGATGGAACAGATACGCAGTATTTT. It codes for CASGSGEDGTDTQYF.

This clone was recorded a few times. The genes are TRBV5-6 and TRBJ1-4; 8 bases are a match to TRBD1. After removal of 1 base from V and 6 bases from J, the junction contained 2 bases not matched to a gene. There are 14 residues in the CDR3. Germline V gene sequence: CDR1 SGHDT, CDR2 YYEEEE. The chain's CDR3 is CASSLRGQDEKLFF. The DNA for the CDR3 is TGTGCCAGCAGCTTGAGGGGACAGGATGAAAAACTGTTTTTT.